The 20 T cell receptor beta chains given below trace back to one sample, sequenced in a study of T cells after yellow fever vaccination. TCRdb ran MiXCR on the 5' RACE reads and lists one entry per CDR3 protein. The sample lists approximately 90,000 distinct CDR3 sequences, more than 10% occurring once. The sequences come from CD8+ T cells not binding an NS4B(214-222) dextramer, sorted from PBMCs, collected roughly 20 days after the first yellow fever vaccination. The receptors originated from a man younger than 30 who received the YFV17D yellow fever vaccine.

The rearrangement joins TRBV12-3 or TRBV12-4 to TRBJ1-2, with a weak D call TRBD1 (5 bases). V shed 1 base and J shed 7 bases, with 16 bases lying between them. The CDR3 is made up of 15 amino acids. The CDR3 DNA follows: TGTGCCAGCAGTTTAGTCACAGGATTTTTGGGTGGCTACACCTTC. Translated, it gives CASSLVTGFLGGYTF.

Only a few counts were recorded for this clonotype. This chain links TRBV10-3 with TRBJ2-7; 8 nucleotides align to TRBD2. The CDR3 is 14 amino acids. The V gene's germline CDR1 is ENHRY and CDR2 SYGVKD. J gave up 4 bases and V 3 bases, and 5 bases lay outside the gene matches. This CDR3 is CAISDGTRAYEQYV. In DNA form, the CDR3 reads TGTGCCATCAGTGACGGGACTAGAGCTTACGAGCAGTACGTC.

The V call is TRBV29-1, the J call TRBJ2-2; a possible D gene is TRBD2 (5 bases). V was shortened by 6 bases and J by 5 bases, with 19 bases between the two germline ends. This CDR3 spans 15 amino acids. Germline CDR1 and CDR2: SQVTM and ANQGSEA. The CDR3 is CSVDLAGASTGELFF. The CDR3 nucleotides read TGCAGCGTGGACTTGGCGGGCGCCTCTACCGGGGAGCTGTTTTTT.

The chain recombines TRBV6-5 with TRBJ2-7, with D perhaps matching TRBD1 or TRBD2 (5 bases each). Germline V lookup: CDR1 MNHEY, CDR2 SVGAGI. The ends were cut back, 4 bases at V and 2 bases at J, with 12 bases in the middle. The CDR3 runs to 14 residues. CDR3 in amino acids: CASSSWDRAYEQYF. The CDR3, as DNA: TGTGCCAGCAGTTCTTGGGACCGAGCCTACGAGCAGTACTTC.

As to this clonotype: A read error may be the cause here, since a much bigger clone is one base away. The rearrangement joins TRBV12-1 to TRBJ2-2; the table's D call, TRBD1, was not checked against the DNA. TRBV12-1 is a pseudogene segment. This CDR3 region has 14 residues. Here the CDR3 reads CASSPGLATGELFF. The CDR3 DNA reads TGTGCCAGCAGCCCAGGGCTGGCTACCGGGGAGCTGTTTTTT.

The V and J genes are TRBV7-6 and TRBJ2-7, with 10 nucleotides matching TRBD2. The germline V gene has CDR1 SGHVS and CDR2 FNYEAQ. J lost 2 bases, V lost 5 bases, and 6 bases had no gene match. The CDR3 is made up of 15 amino acids. The CDR3 protein is CASSLGSGGPYEQYV. The CDR3 DNA reads TGTGCCAGCAGCCTCGGTAGCGGGGGGCCCTACGAGCAGTACGTC.

This clonotype was recorded at least ten times. V gene TRBV4-1 combines with J gene TRBJ1-5; D remains ambiguous. CDR3 length equals 15 residues. CDR1 is MGHRA, CDR2 YSYEKL, per germline. V lost 5 bases, J lost 5 bases, and 16 bases lay in between. The CDR3 sequence: CASSYQGGRDQPQHF. CDR3 sequence (DNA): TGCGCCAGCAGCTATCAAGGAGGGAGGGATCAGCCCCAGCATTTT.

A few counts support this clonotype. This chain joins TRBV4-3 and TRBJ2-3; tentative D call: TRBD2 (6 bases). The germline CDR1 and CDR2 sequences are LGHNA and YSLEER. The V end lost 8 bases, the J end lost 2 bases, and 14 bases lay between the germline ends. The CDR3 runs 14 residues. The CDR3 reads CASADYSYTDTQYF. Here the CDR3 DNA reads TGCGCCAGCGCGGACTACTCTTACACAGATACGCAGTATTTT.

The sample holds a few counts of this clonotype. V is TRBV3-1 and J is TRBJ1-5; D is unclear. V lost 2 bases to trimming and J lost 5 bases, with 10 bases between them. The length of the CDR3 is 14 residues. Germline assignment: CDR1 LGHDT and CDR2 YNNKEL (reference sequence). This CDR3 reads CASSQRRQDQPQHF. The CDR3 DNA reads TGTGCCAGCAGCCAAAGGCGGCAGGATCAGCCCCAGCATTTT.

This clonotype turned up a few times. For the CDR3, the DNA is TGTGCCAGCAGTTTAATTGGGACAGTGGAAAAACTGTTTTTT. Translating gives CASSLIGTVEKLFF. The rearrangement uses TRBV12-3 or TRBV12-4 and TRBJ1-4; TRBD1 matches 7 bases. The ends lost 2 bases at V and 8 bases at J; junction bases unmatched: 5. CDR3 length equals 14 residues.

This chain uses TRBV5-1 with TRBJ2-5; unclear D gene. Trimming took 3 bases from V and 0 from J, leaving 3 bases between them. The CDR3 runs to 12 residues. Germline V gives CDR1 SGHRS, CDR2 YFSETQ. In DNA form, the CDR3 reads TGCGCCAGCAGCTGGAACCAAGAGACCCAGTACTTC. It specifies CASSWNQETQYF.

The chain employs TRBV20-1 and TRBJ2-7, with 11 positions matching TRBD2. The germline V gene has CDR1 DFQATT and CDR2 SNEGSKA (reference sequence). V trimming: 3 bases; J trimming: 5 bases; junction bases outside the gene matches: 9. There are 15 residues in the CDR3. DNA for the CDR3: TGCAGTGCTAGGGAACTAGCGGGGGACACCAACGAGCAGTACTTC. Its translation is CSARELAGDTNEQYF.

The V and J genes are TRBV19 and TRBJ2-7; TRBD1 is a possible D gene (5 bases). Trimming cost V 3 bases and J 0 bases, with 9 bases left between them. The CDR3 contains 14 residues. The germline CDR1 and CDR2 sequences are LNHDA and SQIVND (reference sequence). The CDR3: CASSIQDSSYEQYF. In DNA form, the CDR3 reads TGTGCCAGTAGTATTCAAGACAGCTCCTACGAGCAGTACTTC.

The J gene is TRBJ2-2, the V gene TRBV20-1; possible D gene TRBD2, 5 bases. The V gene lost 3 bases and the J gene lost 5 bases, with 13 bases spanning the gap. CDR1 is DFQATT, CDR2 SNEGSKA, per germline (reference sequence). The CDR3 is 14 amino acids. In DNA form, the CDR3 reads TGCAGTGCTAGGGGAGAGTTCAGGACCGGGGAGCTGTTTTTT. It codes for CSARGEFRTGELFF.

This clonotype was recorded a few times. This chain joins TRBV4-1 and TRBJ2-3, with 10 bases that match TRBD1. This CDR3 contains 17 residues. Germline-derived CDR1 and CDR2 are MGHRA and YSYEKL. V shed 4 bases, J shed 4 bases, and the junction held 11 bases outside the gene matches. The CDR3 is CASSPILGQGGADTQYF. The CDR3 nucleotides are TGCGCCAGCAGCCCGATCCTTGGACAGGGGGGCGCAGATACGCAGTATTTT.

The rearrangement joins TRBV21-1 to TRBJ2-7. TRBV21-1 is assigned pseudogene status. This CDR3 has 11 residues. CDR3 nucleotides: TGTGCCAGCAGCCTCACCTACGAGCAGTACGTC. Amino acids: CASSLTYEQYV.

This clonotype appeared many times. V gene TRBV10-3 combines with J gene TRBJ2-2, with TRBD2 matching over 11 bases. CDR3 length: 16 residues. V lost 4 bases, J lost 5 bases, and 6 bases stayed unmatched. Per the germline V gene, CDR1 is ENHRY and CDR2 is SYGVKD. CDR3 nucleotide sequence: TGTGCCATCAGTGCTCCCGGGACTAGCGGTACCGGGGAGCTGTTTTTT. Its translation: CAISAPGTSGTGELFF.

Only a few counts were recorded for this clonotype. The chain employs TRBV4-1 and TRBJ2-1, with a possible D match to TRBD2 (6 bases). This CDR3 has 16 residues. Germline V gene sequence: CDR1 MGHRA, CDR2 YSYEKL. V lost 5 bases and J 0 bases, leaving 14 bases between the germline ends. The CDR3 protein is CASSETSSASYNEQFF. The CDR3 coding sequence is TGCGCCAGCAGCGAAACATCTAGCGCCTCCTACAATGAGCAGTTCTTC.

The table lists this clonotype with many counts. V usage is TRBV9 and J usage is TRBJ2-1, with 9 bases that match TRBD2. J lost 8 bases, V lost 0 bases, and 9 bases had no gene match. Germline V CDR1 and CDR2: SGDLS, YYNGEE. The CDR3 runs to 16 residues. CDR3 amino acids: CASSVASSGGLYEQFF. CDR3 sequence (DNA): TGTGCCAGCAGCGTAGCTTCAAGCGGGGGGTTGTATGAGCAGTTCTTC. The variable domain in full, with the rest retrieved from reference TRBV9 and TRBJ2-1, is DSGVTQTPKHLITATGQRVTLRCSPRSGDLSVYWYQQSLDQGLQFLIQYYNGEERAKGNILERFSAQQFPDLHSELNLSSLELGDSALYFCASSVASSGGLYEQFFGPGTRLTVL.

The chain recombines TRBV27 with TRBJ1-1, with 10 bases fitting TRBD1. The CDR3 has 15 amino acids. The V gene's germline CDR1 is MNHEY and CDR2 SMNVEV (reference sequence). J was trimmed by 1 base and V by 2 bases; bases with no gene match: 1. The CDR3 reads CASSLGTGANTEAFF. CDR3 coding DNA: TGTGCCAGCAGTTTAGGGACAGGGGCGAACACTGAAGCTTTCTTT.